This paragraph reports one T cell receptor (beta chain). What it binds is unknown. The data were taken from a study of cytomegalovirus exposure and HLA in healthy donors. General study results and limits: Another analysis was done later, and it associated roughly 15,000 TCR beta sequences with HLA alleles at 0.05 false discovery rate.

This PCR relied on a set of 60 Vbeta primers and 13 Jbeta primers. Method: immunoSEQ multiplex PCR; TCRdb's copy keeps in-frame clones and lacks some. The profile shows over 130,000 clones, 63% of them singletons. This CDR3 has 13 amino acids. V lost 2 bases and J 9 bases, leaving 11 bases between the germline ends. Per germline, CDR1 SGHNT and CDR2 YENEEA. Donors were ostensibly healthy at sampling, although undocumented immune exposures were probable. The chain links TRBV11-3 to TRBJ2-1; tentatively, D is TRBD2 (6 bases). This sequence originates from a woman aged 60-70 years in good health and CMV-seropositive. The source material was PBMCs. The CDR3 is CASSLTGAGEQFF. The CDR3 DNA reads TGTGCCAGCAGCTTAACGGGAGCAGGTGAGCAGTTCTTC. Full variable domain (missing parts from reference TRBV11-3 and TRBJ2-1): EAGVVQSPRYKIIEKKQPVAFWCNPISGHNTLYWYLQNLGQGPELLIRYENEEAVDDSQLPKDRFSAERLKGVDSTLKIQPAELGDSAVYLCASSLTGAGEQFFGPGTRLTVL.